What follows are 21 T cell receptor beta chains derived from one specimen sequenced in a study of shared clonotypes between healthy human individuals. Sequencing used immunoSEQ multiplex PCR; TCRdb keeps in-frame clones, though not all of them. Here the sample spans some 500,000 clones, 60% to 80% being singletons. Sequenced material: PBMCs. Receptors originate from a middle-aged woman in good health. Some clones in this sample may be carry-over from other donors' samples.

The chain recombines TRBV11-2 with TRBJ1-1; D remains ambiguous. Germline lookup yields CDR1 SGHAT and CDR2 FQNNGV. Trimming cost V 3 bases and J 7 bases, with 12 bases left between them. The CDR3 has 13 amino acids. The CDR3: CASSFRRMGEAFF. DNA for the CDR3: TGTGCCAGCAGCTTCCGCAGGATGGGTGAAGCTTTCTTT.

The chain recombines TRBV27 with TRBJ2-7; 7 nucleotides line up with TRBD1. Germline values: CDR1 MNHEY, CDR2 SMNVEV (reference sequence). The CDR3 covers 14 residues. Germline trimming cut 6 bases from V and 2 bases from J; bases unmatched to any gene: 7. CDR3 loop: CASSNHGTAYEQYF. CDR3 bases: TGTGCCAGCAGCAATCATGGGACAGCCTACGAGCAGTACTTC.

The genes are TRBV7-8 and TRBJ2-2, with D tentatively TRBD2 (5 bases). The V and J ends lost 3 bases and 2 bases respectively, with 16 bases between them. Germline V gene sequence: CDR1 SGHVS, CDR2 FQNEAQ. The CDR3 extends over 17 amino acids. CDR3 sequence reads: CASSFPGRASNTGELFF. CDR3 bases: TGTGCCAGCAGCTTCCCAGGACGAGCTAGCAACACCGGGGAGCTGTTTTTT.

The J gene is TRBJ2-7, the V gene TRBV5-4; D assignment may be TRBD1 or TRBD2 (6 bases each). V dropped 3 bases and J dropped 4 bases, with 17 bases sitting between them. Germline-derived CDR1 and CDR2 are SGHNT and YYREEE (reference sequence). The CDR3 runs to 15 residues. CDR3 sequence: CASSWGAGTVYEQYF. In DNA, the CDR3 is TGTGCCAGCAGCTGGGGGGCAGGTACAGTTTACGAGCAGTACTTC.

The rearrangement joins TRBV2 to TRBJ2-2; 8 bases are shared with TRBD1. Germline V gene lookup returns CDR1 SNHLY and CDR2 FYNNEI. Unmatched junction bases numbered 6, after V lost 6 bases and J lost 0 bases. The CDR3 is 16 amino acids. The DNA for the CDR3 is TGTGCCAGCAGGATGCGGACAGGGTCGAACACCGGGGAGCTGTTTTTT. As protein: CASRMRTGSNTGELFF. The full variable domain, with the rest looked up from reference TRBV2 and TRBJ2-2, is EPEVTQTPSHQVTQMGQEVILRCVPISNHLYFYWYRQILGQKVEFLVSFYNNEISEKSEIFDDQFSVERPDGSNFTLKIRSTKLEDSAMYFCASRMRTGSNTGELFFGEGSRLTVL.

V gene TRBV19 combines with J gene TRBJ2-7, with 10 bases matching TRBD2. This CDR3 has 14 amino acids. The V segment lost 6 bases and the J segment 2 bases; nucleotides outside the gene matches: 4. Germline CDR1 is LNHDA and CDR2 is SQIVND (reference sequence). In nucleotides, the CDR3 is TGTGCCAGTAGAGGACTAGCGGATCCCTACGAGCAGTACTTC. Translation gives CASRGLADPYEQYF.

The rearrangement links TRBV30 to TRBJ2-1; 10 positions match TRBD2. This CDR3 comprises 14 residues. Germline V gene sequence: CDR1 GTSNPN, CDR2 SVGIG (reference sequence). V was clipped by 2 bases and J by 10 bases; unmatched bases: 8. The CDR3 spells CAWSSALAGREQFF. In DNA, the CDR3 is TGTGCCTGGAGTTCGGCACTAGCGGGAAGGGAGCAGTTCTTC.

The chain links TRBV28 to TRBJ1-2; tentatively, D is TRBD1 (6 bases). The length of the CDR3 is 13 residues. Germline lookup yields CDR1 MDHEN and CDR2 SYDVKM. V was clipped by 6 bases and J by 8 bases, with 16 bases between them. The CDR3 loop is CASSPSRGGGYTF. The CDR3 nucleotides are TGTGCCAGCAGCCCCTCACGAGGGGGAGGCTACACCTTC.

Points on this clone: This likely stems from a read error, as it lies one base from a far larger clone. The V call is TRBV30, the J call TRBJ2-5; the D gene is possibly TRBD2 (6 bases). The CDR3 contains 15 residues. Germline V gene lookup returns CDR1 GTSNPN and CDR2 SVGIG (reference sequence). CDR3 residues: CARSPGRGLQETQYF. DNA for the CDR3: TGTGCCAGGAGTCCCGGGCGGGGATTGCAAGAGACCCAGTACTTC. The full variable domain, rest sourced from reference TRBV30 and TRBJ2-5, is SQTIHQWPATLVQPVGSPLSLECTVEGTSNPNLYWYRQAAGRGLQLLFYSVGIGQISSEVPQNLSASRPQDRQFILSSKKLLLSDSGFYLCARSPGRGLQETQYFGPGTRLLVL.

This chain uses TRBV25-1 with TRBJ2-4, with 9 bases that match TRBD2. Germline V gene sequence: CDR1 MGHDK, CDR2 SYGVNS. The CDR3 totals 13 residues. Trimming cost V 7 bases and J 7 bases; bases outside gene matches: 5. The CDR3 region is CASTPGTSNIQYF. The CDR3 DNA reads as TGTGCCAGCACCCCCGGGACTAGCAACATTCAGTACTTC.

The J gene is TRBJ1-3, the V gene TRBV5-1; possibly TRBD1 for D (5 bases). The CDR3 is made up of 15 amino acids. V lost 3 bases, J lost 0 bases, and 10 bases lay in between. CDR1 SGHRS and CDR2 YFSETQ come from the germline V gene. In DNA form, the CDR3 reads TGCGCCAGCAGCTCTACTGACAGCTCTGGAAACACCATATATTTT. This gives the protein CASSSTDSSGNTIYF.

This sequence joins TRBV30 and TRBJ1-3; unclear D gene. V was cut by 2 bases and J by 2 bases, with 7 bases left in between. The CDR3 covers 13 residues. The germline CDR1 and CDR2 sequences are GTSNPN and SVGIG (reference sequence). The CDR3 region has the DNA TGTGCCTGGAGTCCATCACCTGGAAACACCATATATTTT. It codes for CAWSPSPGNTIYF.

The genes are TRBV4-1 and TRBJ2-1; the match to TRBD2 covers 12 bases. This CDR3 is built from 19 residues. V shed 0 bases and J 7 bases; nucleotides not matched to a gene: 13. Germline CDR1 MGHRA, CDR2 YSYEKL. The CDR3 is CASSQDWKGLAGGPNEQFF. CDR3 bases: TGCGCCAGCAGCCAAGATTGGAAGGGTCTAGCGGGAGGGCCTAATGAGCAGTTCTTC.

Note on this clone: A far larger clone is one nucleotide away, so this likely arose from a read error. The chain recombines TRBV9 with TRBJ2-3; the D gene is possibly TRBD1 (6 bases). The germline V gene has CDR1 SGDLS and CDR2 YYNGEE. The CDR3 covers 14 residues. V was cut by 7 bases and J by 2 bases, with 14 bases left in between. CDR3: CASGARGFTDTQYF. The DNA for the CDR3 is TGTGCCAGCGGCGCCAGGGGTTTCACAGATACGCAGTATTTT.

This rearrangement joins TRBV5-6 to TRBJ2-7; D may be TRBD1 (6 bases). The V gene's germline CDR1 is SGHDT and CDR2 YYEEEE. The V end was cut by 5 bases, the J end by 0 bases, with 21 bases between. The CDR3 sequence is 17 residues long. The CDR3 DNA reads TGTGCCAGCAGGCCCGGGACAATTTCAACAAGCTCCTACGAGCAGTACTTC. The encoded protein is CASRPGTISTSSYEQYF. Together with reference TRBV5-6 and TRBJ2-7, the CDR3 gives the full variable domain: DAGVTQSPTHLIKTRGQQVTLRCSPKSGHDTVSWYQQALGQGPQFIFQYYEEEERQRGNFPDRFSGHQFPNYSSELNVNALLLGDSALYLCASRPGTISTSSYEQYFGPGTRLTVT.

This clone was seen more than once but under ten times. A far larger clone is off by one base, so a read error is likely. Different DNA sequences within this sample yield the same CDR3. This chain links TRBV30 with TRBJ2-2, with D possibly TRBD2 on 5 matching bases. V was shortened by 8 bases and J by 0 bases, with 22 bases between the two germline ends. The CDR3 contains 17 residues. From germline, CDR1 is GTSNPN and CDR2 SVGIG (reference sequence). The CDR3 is CARGLPAGRANTGELFF. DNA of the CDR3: TGTGCCCGGGGATTGCCCGCCGGGCGGGCGAACACCGGGGAGCTGTTTTTT.

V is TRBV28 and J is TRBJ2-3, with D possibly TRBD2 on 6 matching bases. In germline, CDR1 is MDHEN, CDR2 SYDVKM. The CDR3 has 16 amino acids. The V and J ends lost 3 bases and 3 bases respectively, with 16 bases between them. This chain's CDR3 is CASSFRDSTDTDTQYF. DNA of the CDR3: TGTGCCAGCAGTTTCCGGGACTCAACAGATACAGATACGCAGTATTTT.

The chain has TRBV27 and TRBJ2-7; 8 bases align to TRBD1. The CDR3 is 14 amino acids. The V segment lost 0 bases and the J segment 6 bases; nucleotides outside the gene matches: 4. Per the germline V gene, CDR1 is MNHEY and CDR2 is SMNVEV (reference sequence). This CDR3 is CASSLSGQGFEQYF. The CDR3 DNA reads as TGTGCCAGCAGTTTATCTGGACAGGGATTCGAGCAGTACTTC.

The CDR3 sequence is CASSPPALAGGYNEQFF. The CDR3 coding sequence is TGTGCCAGCTCACCCCCGGCTCTAGCGGGAGGCTACAATGAGCAGTTCTTC. This chain connects TRBV18 to TRBJ2-1; 11 positions match TRBD2. This CDR3 is built from 17 residues. CDR1 and CDR2 (germline): KGHSH, LQKENI. V was clipped by 3 bases and J by 3 bases; unmatched bases: 7.

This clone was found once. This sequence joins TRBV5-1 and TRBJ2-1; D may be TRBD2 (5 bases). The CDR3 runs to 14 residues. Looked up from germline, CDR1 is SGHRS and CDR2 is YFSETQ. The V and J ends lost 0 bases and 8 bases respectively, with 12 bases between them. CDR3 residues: CASSLGGPVDEQFF. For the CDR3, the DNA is TGCGCCAGCAGCTTGGGCGGGCCAGTTGATGAGCAGTTCTTC.

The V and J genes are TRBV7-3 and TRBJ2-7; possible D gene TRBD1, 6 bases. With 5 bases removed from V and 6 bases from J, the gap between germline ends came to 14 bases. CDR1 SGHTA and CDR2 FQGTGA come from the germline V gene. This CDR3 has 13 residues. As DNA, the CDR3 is TGTGCCAGCAGCACCGGGACATACAGCGAGCAGTACTTC. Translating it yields CASSTGTYSEQYF. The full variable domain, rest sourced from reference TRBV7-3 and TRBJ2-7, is GAGVSQTPSNKVTEKGKYVELRCDPISGHTALYWYRQSLGQGPEFLIYFQGTGAADDSGLPNDRFFAVRPEGSVSTLKIQRTERGDSAVYLCASSTGTYSEQYFGPGTRLTVT.